These 20 T cell receptor beta chains originate from one sample sequenced in a study of neurological immune-mediated disorders. TCRdb processed the 5' RACE reads anew with MiXCR; each CDR3 protein has one entry. The table lists approximately 89,000 distinct CDR3 sequences, around 14% of them singletons, with around 5.3% in the top ten. The time point denotes: longitudinal time-point 2. Sequencing input: PBMCs. The receptors were gathered from a female donor with HTLV-1-associated myelopathy (HAM/TSP).

Ten or more counts support this clonotype. The rearrangement uses TRBV5-1 and TRBJ2-5; 7 nucleotides match TRBD2. There are 15 residues in the CDR3. CDR1 is SGHRS and CDR2 is YFSETQ in the germline V gene. The V gene end was trimmed by 4 bases and the J gene end by 4 bases; junction bases not matched to a gene: 10. This CDR3 is CASSSGTDSGETQYF. CDR3 nucleotide sequence: TGCGCCAGCAGCAGCGGGACGGACTCTGGAGAGACCCAGTACTTC.

This clonotype was recorded at least ten times. V gene TRBV28 combines with J gene TRBJ1-3, with D unresolved. Germline-derived CDR1 and CDR2 are MDHEN and SYDVKM. The CDR3 runs to 14 residues. Trimming removed 4 bases from V and 0 bases from J, with 7 bases in between. CDR3 sequence reads: CASSSGSSGNTIYF. The CDR3 DNA reads as TGTGCCAGCAGTTCCGGCAGCTCTGGAAACACCATATATTTT.

At least ten counts were recorded for this clonotype. The chain carries TRBV6-2 or TRBV6-3 and TRBJ2-3; 10 nucleotides agree with TRBD1. Germline V lookup: CDR1 MNHEY, CDR2 SVGEGT. CDR3 length: 17 amino acids. The V gene end was trimmed by 2 bases and the J gene end by 3 bases; junction bases not matched to a gene: 8. The CDR3 spells CASSYIEGQGWTDTQYF. The CDR3 bases are TGTGCCAGCAGTTACATCGAGGGACAGGGGTGGACAGATACGCAGTATTTT.

This clonotype has a count of ten or more. The chain joins TRBV12-5 to TRBJ2-1, with no clear D. The V end lost 2 bases, the J end lost 9 bases, and 11 bases lay between the germline ends. Germline V lookup: CDR1 LGHNT, CDR2 FRNRAP. This CDR3 contains 13 residues. This chain's CDR3 is CASGLSPTGEQFF. CDR3 bases: TGTGCTAGTGGTTTGAGCCCCACGGGTGAGCAGTTCTTC.

This clonotype has ten or more counts. V gene TRBV2 combines with J gene TRBJ2-6; no firm D call. Germline loops: CDR1 SNHLY, CDR2 FYNNEI. The CDR3 totals 15 residues. V was shortened by 1 base and J by 1 base, with 5 bases between the two germline ends. CDR3: CASSEDGSGANVLTF. The CDR3 coding sequence is TGTGCCAGCAGTGAAGACGGATCTGGGGCCAACGTCCTGACTTTC.

Regarding this clonotype: The junction departs from the called germline gene at one end, perhaps through a read error. J is TRBJ1-1 and V is TRBV10-3; D remains unclear. Germline CDR1 and CDR2: ENHRY and SYGVKD. This CDR3 is built from 15 residues. The CDR3 loop reads CAIRATNPGNTEALF. CDR3 coding DNA: TGTGCCATCAGGGCGACGAACCCGGGGAACACTGAAGCTTTATTT.

The rearrangement joins TRBV5-4 to TRBJ2-4; 8 nucleotides match TRBD1. CDR1 SGHNT and CDR2 YYREEE come from the germline V gene (reference sequence). With V trimmed by 0 bases and J by 9 bases, 8 bases remained unmatched. The CDR3 spans 15 residues. The CDR3 region has the DNA TGTGCCAGCAGCTTGGTGACAGGGGCCCATGGCATTCAGTACTTC. Translated: CASSLVTGAHGIQYF.

The gene calls are TRBV3-1 and TRBJ1-5; D is undetermined. V dropped 4 bases and J dropped 3 bases, with 13 bases sitting between them. Germline CDR1 LGHDT, CDR2 YNNKEL (reference sequence). The CDR3 totals 15 residues. CDR3 nucleotide sequence: TGTGCCAGCAGCCTATCGTACGGCGACAATCAGCCCCAGCATTTT. The encoded protein is CASSLSYGDNQPQHF.

J is TRBJ2-2 and V is TRBV25-1, with 12 bases that match TRBD2. V trimming: 5 bases; J trimming: 6 bases; junction bases outside the gene matches: 10. CDR3 length: 17 amino acids. Germline V gene sequence: CDR1 MGHDK, CDR2 SYGVNS. The CDR3 spells CASSSTSGGPGAGELFF. The CDR3 nucleotides read TGTGCCAGCAGTTCGACTAGCGGGGGCCCAGGGGCCGGGGAGCTGTTTTTT.

This clonotype came up many times. V usage is TRBV12-3 or TRBV12-4 and J usage is TRBJ2-7; tentatively, D is TRBD1 or TRBD2 (6 bases each). The length of the CDR3 is 15 residues. With 5 bases removed from V and 4 bases from J, the gap between germline ends came to 18 bases. The CDR3 bases are TGTGCCAGCAGTCCTACAGGGAATCGGGGGTACGAGCAGTACTTC. This encodes CASSPTGNRGYEQYF.

This clonotype was seen ten or more times. The rearrangement joins TRBV5-1 to TRBJ1-3; D call uncertain. Trimming left V 2 bases short and J 2 bases short, with 14 bases between. The CDR3 sequence is 16 residues long. In germline, CDR1 is SGHRS, CDR2 YFSETQ. For the CDR3, the DNA is TGCGCCAGCAGCTTCCGCGGACCTGACCCTGGAAACACCATATATTTT. This codes for CASSFRGPDPGNTIYF.

This clonotype was observed at least ten times. The chain joins TRBV5-1 to TRBJ2-4, with TRBD1 matching 7 bases. Germline-derived CDR1 and CDR2 are SGHRS and YFSETQ. The junction had 6 bases not matched to a gene; V was cut back by 1 base and J by 5 bases. The length of the CDR3 is 15 residues. CDR3 loop: CASSLIDRDENIQYF. For the CDR3, the DNA is TGCGCCAGCAGCTTGATCGACAGGGATGAAAACATTCAGTACTTC.

This clonotype was picked up many times. V and J are TRBV5-1 and TRBJ2-1, with D unresolved. V lost 2 bases to trimming and J lost 4 bases, with 7 bases between them. Germline CDR1 and CDR2: SGHRS and YFSETQ. This CDR3 has 13 amino acids. The CDR3 here is CASSFDGYNEQFF. The CDR3 DNA follows: TGCGCCAGCAGCTTTGACGGGTACAATGAGCAGTTCTTC.

This CDR3 is CASRTLTDTGELFF. The CDR3 DNA sequence: TGTGCCAGCAGAACCCTGACAGACACCGGGGAGCTGTTTTTT. The chain combines TRBV28 with TRBJ2-2, with a tentative D call TRBD1 (5 bases). There are 14 residues in the CDR3. V was cut by 6 bases and J by 3 bases, with 11 bases left in between. Germline values: CDR1 MDHEN, CDR2 SYDVKM.

This clonotype was counted at least ten times. The chain carries TRBV12-3 or TRBV12-4 and TRBJ1-4; D gene ambiguous. This CDR3 contains 14 residues. V gave up 3 bases and J gave up 4 bases, with 9 bases separating them. This CDR3 is CASSFSPRNEKLFF. In DNA form, the CDR3 reads TGTGCCAGCAGTTTTTCTCCGCGTAATGAAAAACTGTTTTTT.

This clonotype was picked up a small number of times. The CDR3 is CASSFTVSSYNEQFF. CDR3 sequence (DNA): TGCGCCAGCAGCTTCACAGTAAGCTCCTACAATGAGCAGTTCTTC. This chain uses TRBV5-1 with TRBJ2-1; D not resolved. Trimming removed 2 bases at V and 0 bases at J, with 9 bases between. There are 15 residues in the CDR3. Germline V gene lookup returns CDR1 SGHRS and CDR2 YFSETQ.

Points on this clonotype: Because the CDR3 is missing its conserved closing phenylalanine or tryptophan, this is likely a read error. This sequence joins TRBV12-3 or TRBV12-4 and TRBJ2-7; 8 nucleotides align to TRBD2. V lost 1 base, J lost 0 bases, and 5 bases stayed unmatched. The CDR3 contains 16 residues. CDR3 sequence reads: CASSLVVSGDSYEQYL. In DNA form, the CDR3 reads TGTGCCAGCAGTTTAGTGGTTAGCGGGGACTCCTACGAGCAGTACTTA.

This clonotype has at least ten counts. This chain links TRBV15 with TRBJ1-5; possible D gene TRBD1, 6 bases. CDR1 LNHNV and CDR2 YYDKDF come from the germline V gene (reference sequence). CDR3 size: 16 residues. Trimming stripped 0 bases from V and 1 base from J, with 10 bases between. The CDR3 bases are TGTGCCACCAGCAGAGACCCCAGGGGAAGCAATCAGCCCCAGCATTTT. The encoded protein is CATSRDPRGSNQPQHF.

This clonotype was picked up many times. Here the CDR3 reads CASTTGGLHGMGLDEQFF. CDR3 in DNA: TGTGCCAGCACCACAGGGGGCCTACACGGAATGGGGTTGGATGAGCAGTTCTTC. V is TRBV27 and J is TRBJ2-1, with 9 bases identical to TRBD1. V shed 7 bases and J 8 bases; nucleotides not matched to a gene: 21. Germline CDR1 is MNHEY and CDR2 is SMNVEV (reference sequence). The CDR3 has 18 residues.

A note on this clonotype: One end of the junction fails to match germline, which may point to a read error. The rearrangement joins TRBV4-1 to TRBJ2-2; weak D call: TRBD2 (6 bases). Germline CDR1 and CDR2: MGHRA and YSYEKL. CDR3 size: 18 residues. This CDR3 reads CANSQEQLRGANTGELFF. As DNA, the CDR3 is TGCGCCAACAGCCAAGAACAATTGCGCGGGGCGAACACAGGGGAGCTGTTTTTT.